A selection of T cell receptor beta chains follows, all from one sample in a study of tumor-infiltrating lymphocytes in primary liver carcinoma. MiXCR, run by TCRdb on the multiplex PCR reads, gives a single entry per CDR3 protein. Of more than 45,000 distinct CDR3 sequences listed, about 80% are singletons. Material for sequencing was liver tumor tissue from sampling region 3. The receptors were sampled from a man aged 35-49 years with primary liver carcinoma and hepatitis B virus infection. Each CDR3 is given with its conserved first and last residue. The D gene is left open where the match is weak. The listing skips clone size in some rows; elsewhere it reads once, few, many or a size class.

V	size	D	length	J	DNA	CDR3
TRBV28	NA	TRBD2	15	TRBJ2-7	TGTGCTAGCCTCACCGGGACTAGCGGGAGGTGCGAGCAGTACTTC	CASLTGTSGRCEQYF
TRBV6-6	NA	NA	18	TRBJ2-3	TGTGCTAGCAGTTACTCGGGTGCGGGGCCCAGGGGAGTGGGTACGCAGTATTTT	CASSYSGAGPRGVGTQYF
TRBV11-2	NA	NA	14	TRBJ2-1	TGTGCCAGCAGCTTAGGAGTTCCCTACAATGAGCAGTTCTTC	CASSLGVPYNEQFF
TRBV4-1	NA	NA	15	TRBJ1-1	TGCGCCAGCAGCCAACTCGGGGGGGGTGACACTGAGGCTTTCTTT	CASSQLGGGDTEAFF
TRBV10-3	NA	NA	16	TRBJ2-1	TGCGCCATCAGTGAGTCGGAAGGGCTTGGGGACAAAGAGCAGTTCTTC	CAISESEGLGDKEQFF
TRBV20-1	NA	TRBD2	14	TRBJ2-7	TGCAGTGCTGGGACTAGCGGGAGGCCGGGGGAGCAGTACTTC	CSAGTSGRPGEQYF
TRBV29-1	NA	TRBD1	13	TRBJ2-4	TGCAGCGTTCTCGGGACAGCCAATAACAATCAGTACTTC	CSVLGTANNNQYF
TRBV6-5	NA	TRBD2	15	TRBJ2-3	TGTGCCAGCAGGGTACTAGCGGGAGTCACAGATACGCAGTATTTT	CASRVLAGVTDTQYF
TRBV29-1	once	NA	12	TRBJ2-7	TGCAGCGTTCGAGAGGGCTCCTACGAGCAGCATTTC	CSVREGSYEQHF
TRBV11-2	NA	NA	16	TRBJ2-4	TGTACCAGCAGCTTAGACTCGGGCCTAGCCAAAAACATTCAATACTTC	CTSSLDSGLAKNIQYF
TRBV28	many	NA	12	TRBJ2-7	TGTGCCAGCAGTTTCGAGGGAGTGGGGCAGTACTTC	CASSFEGVGQYF
TRBV29-1	NA	NA	15	TRBJ2-1	TGCAGCGTTGAAGATCCCAGTCGTTTGAGTTTGGAGCAGTTCTTC	CSVEDPSRLSLEQFF
TRBV6-6	many	TRBD1	16	TRBJ2-5	TGTGCCAGCAGTTACTCGACGGGACAGGGCCAAGAGACCCAGTACTTC	CASSYSTGQGQETQYF
TRBV29-1	NA	NA	14	TRBJ2-5	TGCAGCGCAAGAGAGGGGATGAACCAAGAGACCCAGTACTTT	CSAREGMNQETQYF
TRBV5-5	NA	NA	16	TRBJ2-7	TGTGCCAGCAGCTTGGTTACAGGGAGCTTCAACTACGAGCAGTATTTC	CASSLVTGSFNYEQYF
TRBV6-6	NA	NA	16	TRBJ1-5	TGTGCCGGTAGTTACCGAGTAGAGTATAGCAATCAGCCCAAGCATTTT	CAGSYRVEYSNQPKHF
TRBV11-2	NA	NA	14	TRBJ2-3	TGTACCAGAGGGGGACGGGAGCCCGCAGATACGCAGTATTTT	CTRGGREPADTQYF
TRBV11-2	NA	NA	14	TRBJ2-1	TGTGCCAGCAGTCATAACGGGAATAGGAATGAGCGGTTTTTC	CASSHNGNRNERFF
TRBV6-5	NA	NA	16	TRBJ2-7	TGTGCCAGCAGTTCATGGACGGGGGACCGCCCCTACGAGCAGCACTTC	CASSSWTGDRPYEQHF
TRBV7-9	many	NA	11	TRBJ2-3	TGTGCCAGCAGCCCCCCCGATACGCAGTATTTT	CASSPPDTQYF
TRBV6-6	many	NA	12	TRBJ2-1	TGTGCCAGCAGTTACAGGATGGATGAGCAGTTCTTC	CASSYRMDEQFF
TRBV5-5	NA	NA	11	TRBJ1-5	TGTGCCAGCAGCTACCCGGATACGCAGCATTTT	CASSYPDTQHF
TRBV11-1	NA	NA	15	TRBJ2-1	TGTGCCGGCAGCTCCCTGGCGACAACTGTCAATGAGCAGTTCTTC	CAGSSLATTVNEQFF
TRBV29-1	NA	NA	14	TRBJ2-3	TGCAACGTTGAAGATAACGCTGGCACAGATACGCCGTATTTT	CNVEDNAGTDTPYF
TRBV11-2	NA	NA	22	TRBJ2-1	TGTGCCAGTAGCCTCTCCTACCGGGGTCCCGTGAAACAGGTTCACTCCTACAATGAGCAGTCCTTC	CASSLSYRGPVKQVHSYNEQSF
TRBV11-2	once	NA	14	TRBJ2-7	TGTGCCAGCTTAGAGTACTCCAGCTCCTACGAGCAGTACTTC	CASLEYSSSYEQYF